This T cell receptor (beta chain) comes out of a study of yellow fever vaccine responses in identical twins. TCRdb fed the RT-PCR reads into MiXCR, producing one record per CDR3 protein. The profile shows approximately 11,000 distinct CDR3 sequences, roughly 82% of them singletons. Trimming took off 1 base at V and 2 bases at J, with 10 bases between the two ends. CDR3 size: 15 residues. In germline, CDR1 is SGHVS, CDR2 FNYEAQ. This rearrangement joins TRBV7-6 to TRBJ2-3; possible D gene TRBD1, 6 bases. The sample in question was T cells from blood (PBMCs), unsorted or a sorted subset (not recorded which), obtained before or after yellow fever vaccination (not recorded which). The receptor's source is a woman between 18 and 29 years old who received the yellow fever vaccine. The DNA for the CDR3 is TGTGCCAGCAGCTTAGTCGGGGACAACACAGATACGCAGTATTTT. Translated, it gives CASSLVGDNTDTQYF.